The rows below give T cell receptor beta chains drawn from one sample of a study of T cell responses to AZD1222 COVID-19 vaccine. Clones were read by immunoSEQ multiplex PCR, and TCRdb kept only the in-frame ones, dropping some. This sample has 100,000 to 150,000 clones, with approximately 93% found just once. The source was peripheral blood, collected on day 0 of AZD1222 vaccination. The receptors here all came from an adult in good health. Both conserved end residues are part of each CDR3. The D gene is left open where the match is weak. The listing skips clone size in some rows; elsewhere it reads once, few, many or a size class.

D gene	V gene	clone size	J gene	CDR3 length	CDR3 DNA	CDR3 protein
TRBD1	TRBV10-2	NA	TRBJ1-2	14	TGCGCCAGCAGTGAGGCAGGGGGCTTCTATGGCTACACCTTC	CASSEAGGFYGYTF
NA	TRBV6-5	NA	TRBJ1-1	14	TGTGCCAGCGGGGGGGAGGGTCCCTGGACTGAAGCTTTCTTT	CASGGEGPWTEAFF
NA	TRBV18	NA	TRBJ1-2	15	TGTGCCAGCTCACCTTCACAGGGACCCGACTATGGCTACACCTTC	CASSPSQGPDYGYTF
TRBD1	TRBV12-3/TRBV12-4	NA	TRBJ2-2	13	TGTGCCAGCAGTTCGCAACAGGGGGAGGAGCTGTTTTTT	CASSSQQGEELFF
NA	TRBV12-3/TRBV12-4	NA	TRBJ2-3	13	TGTGCCAGCAAAGGACAGAACACAGATACGCAGTATTTT	CASKGQNTDTQYF
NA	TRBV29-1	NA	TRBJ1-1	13	TGCAGCGTCGACAAGCGGACGGGCACTGAAGCTTTCTTT	CSVDKRTGTEAFF
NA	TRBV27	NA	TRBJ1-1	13	TGTGCCAGCAGTTTGCAAGGCTTTACTGAAGCTTTCTTT	CASSLQGFTEAFF
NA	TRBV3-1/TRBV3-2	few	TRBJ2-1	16	TGTGCCAGCAGCCGAGTAGCTTCTAGCTCCTACAATGAGCAGTTCTTC	CASSRVASSSYNEQFF
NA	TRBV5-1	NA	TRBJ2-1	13	TGCGCCAGCAGCTTACCACACAGTAATGAGCAGTTCTTC	CASSLPHSNEQFF
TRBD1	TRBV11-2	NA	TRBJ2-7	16	TGTGCCAGCAGTTCCCGCCCGGGACAGGGGCACTACGAGCAGTACTTC	CASSSRPGQGHYEQYF
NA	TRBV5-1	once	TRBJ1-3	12	TGCGCCAGCAGCTTAGGAGGAAACACCATATATTTT	CASSLGGNTIYF
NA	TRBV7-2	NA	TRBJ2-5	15	TGTGCCAGCAGCTTAGAATGGCAGGAAGGAAAGACCCAGTACTTC	CASSLEWQEGKTQYF
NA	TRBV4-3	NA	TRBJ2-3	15	TGCGCCAGCAGCCAAGATCGGGTAGCGACAGATACGCAGTATTTT	CASSQDRVATDTQYF
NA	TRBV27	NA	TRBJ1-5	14	TGTGCCAGCAGCCTCGGGGGGCCCAATCAGCCCCAGCATTTT	CASSLGGPNQPQHF